These 17 T cell receptor beta chains were all obtained from the same sample, sequenced in a study of blood T cells in healthy people across ages. A second roughly 6 to 11 cycle PCR used barcoded and J-beta primers. TCRdb passed the 5' RACE reads through MiXCR, listing each CDR3 protein once. The table has approximately 770,000 distinct CDR3 sequences, roughly 60% seen once. Material: blood. All receptors come from a man aged 30 to 39 in good health.

This chain links TRBV7-9 with TRBJ2-1, with TRBD2 matching over 10 bases. Germline V gene lookup returns CDR1 SEHNR and CDR2 FQNEAQ (reference sequence). The CDR3 is 16 residues long. After removal of 5 bases from V and 5 bases from J, the junction contained 9 bases not matched to a gene. The chain's CDR3 is CASSIRLAGYHNEQFF. CDR3 nucleotides: TGTGCCAGCAGCATAAGACTAGCGGGCTACCACAATGAGCAGTTCTTC.

This clonotype appeared once. V and J are TRBV12-3 or TRBV12-4 and TRBJ2-5; D is perhaps TRBD2 (5 bases). Trimming stripped 10 bases from V and 1 base from J, with 13 bases between. The CDR3 spans 13 residues. CDR3 sequence (DNA): TGTGCCACCAACGGGGTAGCCCAAGAGACCCAGTACTTC. It codes for CATNGVAQETQYF.

On this clonotype: Possible read error: a much larger clone is one base away. V is TRBV20-1 and J is TRBJ2-1; D not resolved. V shed 5 bases and J shed 6 bases, with 11 bases lying between them. Germline V CDR1 and CDR2: DFQATT, SNEGSKA (reference sequence). This CDR3 contains 12 residues. Here the CDR3 DNA reads TGCAGTGCTTGCAAACAGAGCAATGAGCAGTTCTTC. Translating it yields CSACKQSNEQFF.

This clonotype was counted a few times. This sequence joins TRBV24-1 and TRBJ2-3; 12 bases are a match to TRBD2. This CDR3 contains 17 residues. Trimming took 2 bases from V and 2 from J; bases not matched to a gene: 4. Germline lookup yields CDR1 KGHDR and CDR2 SFDVKD. For the CDR3, the DNA is TGTGCCACCAGTGATTCGCTAGCGGGGGGGACCACAGATACGCAGTATTTT. Its protein is CATSDSLAGGTTDTQYF.

In its sample, this clonotype was seen a few times. The chain employs TRBV3-1 and TRBJ2-4; D remains ambiguous. The J call may be faulty, since TRBJ2-7 better matches the DNA end. CDR3 length: 13 residues. Germline assignment: CDR1 LGHDT and CDR2 YNNKEL (reference sequence). The DNA of the CDR3 is TGTGCCAGCAGCCGGCTGGTGGGCTCCGAGCAGTACTTC. Its translation is CASSRLVGSEQYF.

This clonotype showed up just once. The V gene is TRBV7-9, the J gene TRBJ1-1; D gene ambiguous. CDR3 length: 8 residues. CDR1 and CDR2 from the germline V gene are SEHNR and FQNEAQ (reference sequence). Trimming took off 6 bases at V and 11 bases at J, with 4 bases between the two ends. CDR3: CASSPAFF. CDR3 bases: TGTGCCAGCAGTCCCGCTTTCTTT. The full variable domain, completed using reference TRBV7-9 and TRBJ1-1, is DTGVSQNPRHKITKRGQNVTFRCDPISEHNRLYWYRQTLGQGPEFLTYFQNEAQLEKSRLLSDRFSAERPKGSFSTLEIQRTEQGDSAMYLCASSPAFFGQGTRLTVV.

The CDR3: CASSFISELFRGHYGYTF. DNA of the CDR3: TGTGCCAGCAGTTTTATCTCGGAGCTGTTCAGGGGCCACTATGGCTACACCTTC. The chain links TRBV12-3 or TRBV12-4 to TRBJ1-2; TRBD1 is a possible D gene (6 bases). This CDR3 is 18 amino acids long. V was pared by 3 bases and J by 3 bases, with 23 bases between.

This clonotype occurred a few times. The J gene is TRBJ2-5, the V gene TRBV6-2 or TRBV6-3; TRBD2 might be the D (6 bases). Germline CDR1 reads MNHEY; CDR2 reads SVGEGT. V lost 4 bases and J 2 bases, leaving 11 bases between the germline ends. This CDR3 is 14 amino acids long. CDR3 nucleotides: TGTGCCAGCAGTTTTCGTGGGAGGCAAGAGACCCAGTACTTC. The encoded protein is CASSFRGRQETQYF.

This clonotype was seen only once. The gene calls are TRBV5-1 and TRBJ2-1; D possibly matches TRBD1 or TRBD2 (5 bases each). The CDR3 consists of 14 residues. V was trimmed by 7 bases and J by 8 bases, leaving 19 bases between them. Germline CDR1 is SGHRS and CDR2 is YFSETQ. CDR3 DNA sequence: TGCGCCAGCGACCCGGGACCTCCAGGCGATGAGCAGTTCTTC. It specifies CASDPGPPGDEQFF. Variable domain in full (rest from reference TRBV5-1 and TRBJ2-1): KAGVTQTPRYLIKTRGQQVTLSCSPISGHRSVSWYQQTPGQGLQFLFEYFSETQRNKGNFPGRFSGRQFSNSRSEMNVSTLELGDSALYLCASDPGPPGDEQFFGPGTRLTVL.

V gene TRBV12-5 combines with J gene TRBJ2-1, with a possible D match to TRBD1 (5 bases). Germline loops: CDR1 LGHNT, CDR2 FRNRAP. V lost 3 bases and J lost 0, with 9 bases in between. The CDR3 length is 15 residues. CDR3 bases: TGTGCTAGTGGTTTCAGGGAAAACTCCTACAATGAGCAGTTCTTC. It translates to CASGFRENSYNEQFF.

V and J are TRBV7-2 and TRBJ2-7, with D perhaps being TRBD1 or TRBD2 (5 bases each). V lost 8 bases to trimming and J lost 1 base, with 15 bases between them. The CDR3 is 14 residues long. Germline assignment: CDR1 SGHTA and CDR2 FQGNSA. Here the CDR3 reads CASSRGPRSYEQYF. Here the CDR3 DNA reads TGTGCCAGCTCGAGGGGACCCAGGTCCTACGAGCAGTACTTC.

The chain is built from TRBV4-2 and TRBJ1-2, with D tentatively TRBD1 (5 bases). The CDR3 sequence is 13 residues long. The V end was cut by 8 bases, the J end by 7 bases, with 17 bases between. Germline CDR1 and CDR2: LGHNA and YNFKEQ. CDR3 bases: TGTGCCAGCGGCCGGGGGGGTGACGGTGGCTACACCTTC. Translated, it gives CASGRGGDGGYTF.

This clonotype was seen more than once but under ten times. The rearrangement links TRBV20-1 to TRBJ2-3; 7 positions match TRBD2. In germline, CDR1 is DFQATT, CDR2 SNEGSKA (reference sequence). The CDR3 is 16 residues long. J gave up 3 bases and V 5 bases, and 14 bases lay outside the gene matches. CDR3 sequence reads: CSAPPSGRERTDTQYF. CDR3 coding DNA: TGCAGTGCTCCCCCTTCAGGGCGGGAGAGGACAGATACGCAGTATTTT.

Here the CDR3 DNA reads TGTGCCAGCAGGGGCCCCCGCTCCTACGAGCAGTACTTC. This translates into CASRGPRSYEQYF. This sequence joins TRBV25-1 and TRBJ2-7; D is ambiguous. CDR3 length: 13 amino acids. From germline, CDR1 is MGHDK and CDR2 SYGVNS. Trimming removed 6 bases from V and 0 bases from J, with 9 bases in between.

The gene calls are TRBV25-1 and TRBJ2-5; tentative D call: TRBD2 (5 bases). The CDR3 contains 17 residues. Trimming took off 3 bases at V and 5 bases at J, with 22 bases between the two ends. Germline CDR1 reads MGHDK; CDR2 reads SYGVNS. This chain's CDR3 is CASSEVTASEREETQYF. For the CDR3, the DNA is TGTGCCAGCAGTGAGGTTACGGCATCCGAAAGGGAGGAGACCCAGTACTTC.

The chain couples TRBV4-1 to TRBJ2-7; D unresolved. Trimming pared 1 base from V and 3 bases from J, leaving 10 bases between. The CDR3 is 14 residues long. Per germline, CDR1 MGHRA and CDR2 YSYEKL. The CDR3 bases are TGCGCCAGCAGCCAAGTTGGGGATTACTACGAGCAGTACTTC. Translating gives CASSQVGDYYEQYF.

The V and J genes are TRBV4-2 and TRBJ2-4; D is uncertain. The CDR3 totals 15 residues. V lost 8 bases and J 0 bases, leaving 14 bases between the germline ends. From germline, CDR1 is LGHNA and CDR2 YNFKEQ. The CDR3 DNA reads as TGTGCCAGCGGACCTACCGGCCTAGCCAAAAACATTCAGTACTTC. It is translated as CASGPTGLAKNIQYF.